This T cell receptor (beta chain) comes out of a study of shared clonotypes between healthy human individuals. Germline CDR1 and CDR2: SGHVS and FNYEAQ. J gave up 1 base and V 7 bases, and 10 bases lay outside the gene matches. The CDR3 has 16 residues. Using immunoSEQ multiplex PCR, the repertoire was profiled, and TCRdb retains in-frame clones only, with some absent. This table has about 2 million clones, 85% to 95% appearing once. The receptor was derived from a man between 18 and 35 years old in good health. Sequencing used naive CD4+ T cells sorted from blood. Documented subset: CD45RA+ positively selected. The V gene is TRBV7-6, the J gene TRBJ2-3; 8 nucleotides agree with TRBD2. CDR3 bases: TGTGCCAGCACCCGTCTATCCGGGGGGGGCACAGATACGCAGTATTTT. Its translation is CASTRLSGGGTDTQYF.